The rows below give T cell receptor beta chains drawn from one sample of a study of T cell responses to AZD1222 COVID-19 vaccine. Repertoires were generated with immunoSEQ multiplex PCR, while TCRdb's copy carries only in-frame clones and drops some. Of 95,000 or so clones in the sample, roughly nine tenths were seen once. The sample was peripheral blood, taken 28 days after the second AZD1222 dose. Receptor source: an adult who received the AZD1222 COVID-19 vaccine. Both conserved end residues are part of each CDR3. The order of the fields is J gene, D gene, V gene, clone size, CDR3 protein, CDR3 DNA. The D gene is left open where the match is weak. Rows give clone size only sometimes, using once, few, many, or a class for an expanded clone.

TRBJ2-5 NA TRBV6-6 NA CASSSRIQETQYF TGTGCCAGCAGTTCCAGGATCCAAGAGACCCAGTACTTC
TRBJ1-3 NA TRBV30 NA CAWSGIQGPGNTIYF TGTGCCTGGAGTGGGATCCAGGGGCCCGGAAACACCATATATTTT
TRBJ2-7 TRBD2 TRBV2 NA CASRRGTSGTYEQYF TGTGCCAGCAGGCGCGGGACTAGCGGGACCTACGAGCAGTACTTC
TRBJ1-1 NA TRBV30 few CAWNPQDMNTEAFF TGTGCCTGGAATCCCCAGGATATGAACACTGAAGCTTTCTTT
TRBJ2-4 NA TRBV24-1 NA CATSVAEYF TGTGCCACCAGTGTAGCCGAGTACTTC
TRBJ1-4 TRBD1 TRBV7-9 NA CASSLGTGVVPTNEKLFF TGTGCCAGCAGCTTAGGGACAGGGGTGGTCCCAACTAATGAAAAACTGTTTTTT
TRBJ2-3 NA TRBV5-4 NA CASSLEVRDTQYF TGTGCCAGCAGCTTGGAAGTGAGAGATACGCAGTATTTT
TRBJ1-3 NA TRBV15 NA CATSRGKDSGNTIYF TGTGCCACCAGCAGAGGAAAGGACTCTGGAAACACCATATATTTT
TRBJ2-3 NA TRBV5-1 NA CASSLELPGTDTQYF TGCGCCAGCAGCTTGGAACTTCCAGGCACAGATACGCAGTATTTT
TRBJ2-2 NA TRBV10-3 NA CAISAGRGLDETGELFF TGTGCCATCAGTGCCGGTCGGGGATTAGATGAGACCGGGGAGCTGTTTTTT
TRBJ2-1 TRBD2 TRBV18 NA CASSRGLAGSSYNEQFF TGTGCCAGCTCACGCGGACTAGCGGGTAGCTCCTACAATGAGCAGTTCTTC
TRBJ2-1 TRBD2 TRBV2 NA CASSSGGRYNEQFF TGTGCCAGCAGTAGCGGGGGAAGGTACAATGAGCAGTTCTTC
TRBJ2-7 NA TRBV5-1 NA CASSPRGRVFYEQYF TGCGCCAGCAGCCCACGGGGGCGGGTCTTCTACGAGCAGTACTTC
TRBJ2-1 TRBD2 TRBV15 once CATSRDHAGVYFF TGTGCCACCAGCAGAGATCACGCGGGAGTATACTTCTTC
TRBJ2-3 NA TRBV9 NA CASSEGLWGADTQYF TGTGCCAGCAGCGAGGGCCTTTGGGGAGCAGATACGCAGTATTTT
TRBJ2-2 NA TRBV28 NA CASLGRTNTGELFF TGTGCCAGCTTAGGGCGAACGAACACCGGGGAGCTGTTTTTT
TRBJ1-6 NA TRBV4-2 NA CASSRDNSPLHF TGTGCCAGCAGCCGAGATAATTCACCCCTCCACTTT
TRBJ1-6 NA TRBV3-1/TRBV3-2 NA CASSPLRDGSPLHF TGTGCCAGCAGCCCATTACGGGATGGTTCACCCCTCCACTTT
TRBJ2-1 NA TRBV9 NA CASSVVRGDEQFF TGTGCCAGCAGCGTAGTAAGGGGCGATGAGCAGTTCTTC
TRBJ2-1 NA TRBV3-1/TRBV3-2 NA CASSQDRGGPGQFF TGTGCCAGCAGCCAAGATAGAGGCGGGCCGGGGCAGTTCTTC
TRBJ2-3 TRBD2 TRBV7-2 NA CASSSRERRADTQYF TGTGCCAGCAGCTCGCGGGAGAGGCGGGCAGATACGCAGTATTTT
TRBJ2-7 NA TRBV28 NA CATLDSYEQYF TGTGCCACCCTCGATTCTTACGAGCAGTACTTC
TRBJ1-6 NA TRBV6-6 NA CASSERGGSPLHF TGTGCCAGCAGCGAGAGGGGGGGTTCACCCCTCCACTTT
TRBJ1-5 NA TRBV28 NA CASRMGDRHNQPQHF TGTGCCAGCAGAATGGGCGACAGACACAATCAGCCCCAGCATTTT
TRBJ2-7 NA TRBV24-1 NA CATSELDSYEQYF TGTGCCACCAGTGAACTCGACAGCTACGAGCAGTACTTC
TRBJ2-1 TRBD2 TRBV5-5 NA CASSLSGSQYNEQFF TGTGCCAGCAGCTTGAGCGGGAGCCAATACAATGAGCAGTTCTTC
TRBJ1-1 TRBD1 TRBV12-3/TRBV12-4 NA CASSPRGGTEAFF TGTGCCAGCAGTCCCAGGGGGGGAACTGAAGCTTTCTTT
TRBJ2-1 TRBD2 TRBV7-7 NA CASSLLAGDVDEQFF TGTGCCAGCAGCTTACTAGCGGGTGATGTCGATGAGCAGTTCTTC
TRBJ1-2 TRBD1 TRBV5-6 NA CASSSPTGGNYGYTF TGTGCCAGCAGCTCCCCGACAGGGGGTAACTATGGCTACACCTTC
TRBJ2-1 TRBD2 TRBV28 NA CASSFSTSGSNEQFF TGTGCCAGCAGTTTTTCGACTAGCGGGAGTAATGAGCAGTTCTTC
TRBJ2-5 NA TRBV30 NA CAWSDGGQTQYF TGTGCCTGGAGTGACGGGGGTCAGACCCAGTACTTC
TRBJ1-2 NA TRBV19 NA CASTLLRGVGYTF TGTGCCAGTACCTTACTCAGGGGAGTCGGCTACACCTTC
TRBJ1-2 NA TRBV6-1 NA CASSEADPIYGYTF TGTGCCAGCAGTGAAGCTGATCCTATCTATGGCTACACCTTC
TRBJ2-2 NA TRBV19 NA CASSNYYTGELFF TGTGCCAGTAGTAACTATTACACCGGGGAGCTGTTTTTT
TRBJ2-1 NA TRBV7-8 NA CASSLASGTGEQFF TGTGCCAGCAGCTTAGCTAGTGGGACGGGTGAGCAGTTCTTC
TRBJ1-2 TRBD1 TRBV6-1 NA CASSETGDYGYTF TGTGCCAGCAGTGAAACAGGGGACTATGGCTACACCTTC
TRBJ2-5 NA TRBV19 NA CASRQGGGGETQYF TGTGCCAGCAGACAGGGAGGTGGGGGGGAGACCCAGTACTTC
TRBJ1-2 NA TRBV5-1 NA CASSLEGSPNYGYTF TGCGCCAGCAGCTTGGAGGGCAGCCCTAACTATGGCTACACCTTC
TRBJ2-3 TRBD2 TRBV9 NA CASSVGTSGRPSTDTQYF TGTGCCAGCAGCGTAGGGACTAGCGGGAGGCCCTCCACAGATACGCAGTATTTT
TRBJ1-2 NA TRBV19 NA CASSADRYGYTF TGTGCCAGTAGTGCCGACAGGTATGGCTACACCTTC
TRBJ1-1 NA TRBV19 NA CASRTISEAFF TGTGCCAGTAGGACTATTTCTGAAGCTTTCTTT
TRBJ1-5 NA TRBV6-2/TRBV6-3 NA CASSYQVARGLNNQPQHF TGTGCCAGCAGTTACCAGGTCGCCCGGGGGTTAAATAATCAGCCCCAGCATTTT
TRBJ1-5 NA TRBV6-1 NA CASSEGVGQPQHF TGTGCCAGCAGTGAAGGAGTGGGGCAGCCCCAGCATTTT
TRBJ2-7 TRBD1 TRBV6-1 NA CASSERTGGLYEQYF TGTGCCAGCAGTGAAAGGACAGGGGGTCTCTACGAGCAGTACTTC
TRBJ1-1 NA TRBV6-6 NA CASTRGGGTEAFF TGTGCCAGCACTCGAGGCGGAGGCACTGAAGCTTTCTTT
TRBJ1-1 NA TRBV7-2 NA CASSLGPGNTEAFF TGTGCCAGCAGCTTGGGCCCAGGGAACACTGAAGCTTTCTTT
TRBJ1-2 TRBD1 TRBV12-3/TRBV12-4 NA CASREGQAYGYTF TGTGCCAGCAGGGAAGGACAGGCCTATGGCTACACCTTC
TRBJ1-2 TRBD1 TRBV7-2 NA CASSPRDRGSRYTF TGTGCCAGCAGCCCCCGGGACAGGGGCAGTCGCTACACCTTC
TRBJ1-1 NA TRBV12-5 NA CASGLVITGMNTEAFF TGTGCTAGTGGTTTGGTTATCACAGGGATGAACACTGAAGCTTTCTTT
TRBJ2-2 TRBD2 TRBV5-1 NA CASSWTSGNYANTGELFF TGCGCCAGCAGCTGGACTAGCGGGAACTACGCGAACACCGGGGAGCTGTTTTTT
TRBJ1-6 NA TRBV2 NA CASSEWTYNSPLHF TGTGCCAGCAGTGAATGGACCTATAATTCACCCCTCCACTTT
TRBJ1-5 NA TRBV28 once CASTTLNQPQHF TGTGCCAGCACCACTCTCAATCAGCCCCAGCATTTT
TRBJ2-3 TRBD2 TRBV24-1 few CATSDLGLAGTDTQYF TGTGCCACCAGTGATCTCGGACTAGCGGGAACAGATACGCAGTATTTT
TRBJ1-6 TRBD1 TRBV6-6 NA CASSLRQGLNSPLHF TGTGCCAGCAGTCTTAGACAGGGTTTAAATTCACCCCTCCACTTT
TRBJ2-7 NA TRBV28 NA CASSSQGSYEQYF TGTGCCAGCAGTTCACAGGGCTCCTACGAGCAGTACTTC
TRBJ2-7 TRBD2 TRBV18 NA CASSKAGGREQYF TGTGCCAGCTCAAAAGCGGGGGGTCGGGAGCAGTACTTC
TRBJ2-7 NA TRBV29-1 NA CSVVDSLSYEQYF TGCAGCGTTGTAGACAGTCTCTCCTACGAGCAGTACTTC